This T cell receptor (beta chain) emerged from a study of shared clonotypes between healthy human individuals. Regarding the study as a whole: Relative to their counterparts shared across all four donors, non-shared clonotypes exhibited diminished generation probabilities. The study generally estimated greater richness for naive than memory subsets.

Concerning this clone: Antigen specificity is unknown.

The V gene's germline CDR1 is MDHEN and CDR2 SYDVKM. V was pared by 5 bases and J by 0 bases, with 16 bases between. The CDR3 loop spans 16 amino acids. Tens of thousands of T cell genomes, or approximately 190 ng DNA, went into the sorted-subset replicate PCRs. Sequencing used immunoSEQ multiplex PCR; TCRdb keeps in-frame clones, though not all of them. This table holds 1 million to 1.3 million clones, approximately 80% found once. The clonotype comes from a man between 18 and 29 years old in good health. Some clones in this sample may be carry-over from other donors' samples. The chain carries TRBV28 and TRBJ1-1; no clear D gene. Sequenced: memory CD4+ T cells from PBMCs. Documented subset: CD45RA-negative fraction. CDR3 sequence: CASSPPLGGMNTEAFF. CDR3 DNA: TGTGCCAGCAGTCCCCCCCTCGGAGGTATGAACACTGAAGCTTTCTTT.